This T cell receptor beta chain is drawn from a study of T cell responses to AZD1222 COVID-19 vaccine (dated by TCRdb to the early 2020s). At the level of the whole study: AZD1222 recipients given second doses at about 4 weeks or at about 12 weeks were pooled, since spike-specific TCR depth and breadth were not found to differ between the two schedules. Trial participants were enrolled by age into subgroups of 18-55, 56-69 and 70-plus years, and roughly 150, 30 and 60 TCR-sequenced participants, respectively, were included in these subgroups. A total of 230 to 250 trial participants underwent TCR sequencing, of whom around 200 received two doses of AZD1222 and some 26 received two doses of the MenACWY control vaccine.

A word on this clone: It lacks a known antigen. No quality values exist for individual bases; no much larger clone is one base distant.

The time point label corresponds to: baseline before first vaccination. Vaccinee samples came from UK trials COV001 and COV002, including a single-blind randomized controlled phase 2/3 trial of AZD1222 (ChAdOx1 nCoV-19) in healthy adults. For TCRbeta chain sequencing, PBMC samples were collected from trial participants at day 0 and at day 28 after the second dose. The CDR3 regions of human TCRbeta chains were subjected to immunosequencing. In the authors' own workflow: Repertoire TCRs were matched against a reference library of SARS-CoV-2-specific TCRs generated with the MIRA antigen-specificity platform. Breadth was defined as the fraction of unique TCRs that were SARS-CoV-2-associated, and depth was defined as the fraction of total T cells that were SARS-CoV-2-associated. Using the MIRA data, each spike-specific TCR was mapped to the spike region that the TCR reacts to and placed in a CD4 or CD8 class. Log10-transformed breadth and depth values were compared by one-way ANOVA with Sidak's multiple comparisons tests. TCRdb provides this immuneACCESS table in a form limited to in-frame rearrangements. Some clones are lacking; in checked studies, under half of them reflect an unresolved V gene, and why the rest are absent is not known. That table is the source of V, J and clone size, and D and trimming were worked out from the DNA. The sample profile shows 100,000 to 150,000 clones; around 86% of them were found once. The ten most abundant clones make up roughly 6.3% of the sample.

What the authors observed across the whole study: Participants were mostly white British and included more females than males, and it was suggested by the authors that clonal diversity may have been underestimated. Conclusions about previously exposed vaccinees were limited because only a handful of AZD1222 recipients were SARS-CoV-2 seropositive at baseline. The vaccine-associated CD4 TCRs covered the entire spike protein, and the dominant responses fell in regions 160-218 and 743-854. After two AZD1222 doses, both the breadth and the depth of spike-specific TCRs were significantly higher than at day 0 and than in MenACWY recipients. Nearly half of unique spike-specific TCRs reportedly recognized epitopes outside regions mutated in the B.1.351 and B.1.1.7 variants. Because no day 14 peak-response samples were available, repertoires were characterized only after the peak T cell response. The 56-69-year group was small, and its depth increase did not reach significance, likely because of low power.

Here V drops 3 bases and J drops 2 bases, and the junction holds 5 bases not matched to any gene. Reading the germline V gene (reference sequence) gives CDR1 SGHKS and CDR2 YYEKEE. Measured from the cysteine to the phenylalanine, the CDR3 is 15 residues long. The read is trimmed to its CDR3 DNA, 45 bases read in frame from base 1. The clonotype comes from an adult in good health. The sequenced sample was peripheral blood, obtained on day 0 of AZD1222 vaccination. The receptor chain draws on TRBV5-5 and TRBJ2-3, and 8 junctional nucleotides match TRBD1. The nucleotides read TGTGCCAGCAGCTCCGGGACAGGCCACACAGATACGCAGTATTTT. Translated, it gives CASSSGTGHTDTQYF.